These 16 T cell receptor beta chains share one sample of origin, sequenced in a study of T cell changes during pregnancy in multiple sclerosis. Sequenced by immunoSEQ multiplex PCR; TCRdb stores in-frame clones only, minus some. The repertoire holds 75,000 to 95,000 clones, with 92% as singletons. The material sequenced was peripheral blood, taken in the first trimester of pregnancy. Receptor source: a female donor with multiple sclerosis, enrolled in a pregnancy study.

The CDR3: CASSQWKGTGGLAPTRKYF. In DNA, the CDR3 is TGCGCCAGCAGCCAGTGGAAGGGGACAGGGGGACTAGCGCCTACTAGGAAGTACTTC. The chain uses TRBV4-1 and TRBJ2-7; the D gene is possibly TRBD1 (11 bases). Looked up from germline, CDR1 is MGHRA and CDR2 is YSYEKL. This CDR3 spans 19 amino acids. Deletions cut 3 bases from V and 11 bases from J, with 35 bases between.

The chain links TRBV5-4 to TRBJ2-7, with D possibly TRBD1 on 6 matching bases. The germline gives CDR1 SGHNT, CDR2 YYREEE (reference sequence). V was shortened by 3 bases and J by 3 bases, with 13 bases between the two germline ends. This CDR3 has 14 amino acids. For the CDR3, the DNA is TGTGCCAGCAGCTCCCAGGGGTCGGGCTACGAGCAGTACTTC. It is translated as CASSSQGSGYEQYF.

The chain couples TRBV19 to TRBJ2-7; tentative D call: TRBD1 (6 bases). This CDR3 has 13 amino acids. Looked up from germline, CDR1 is LNHDA and CDR2 is SQIVND (reference sequence). V gave up 4 bases and J gave up 6 bases, with 13 bases separating them. This CDR3 is CASSNQGLGEQYF. The CDR3 DNA reads TGTGCCAGTAGTAATCAGGGGTTAGGCGAGCAGTACTTC.

This clone came up once. The chain joins TRBV27 to TRBJ1-2; a possible D gene is TRBD1 (5 bases). The CDR3 loop spans 18 amino acids. V shed 5 bases and J shed 4 bases, with 26 bases lying between them. The V gene's germline CDR1 is MNHEY and CDR2 SMNVEV (reference sequence). The CDR3 spells CASSPPSTGLQDRYGYTF. The CDR3 DNA is TGTGCCAGCAGTCCCCCCAGCACCGGACTACAGGACCGCTATGGCTACACCTTC.

V gene TRBV27 combines with J gene TRBJ2-4; D possibly corresponds to TRBD2 (6 bases). The V and J ends lost 3 bases and 1 base respectively, with 19 bases between them. The CDR3 spans 18 residues. CDR1 MNHEY and CDR2 SMNVEV come from the germline V gene (reference sequence). The CDR3 here is CASSLHLGGGLAKNIQYF. CDR3 DNA: TGTGCCAGCAGTTTGCATTTGGGGGGAGGTTTGGCCAAAAACATTCAGTACTTC.

The genes are TRBV29-1 and TRBJ2-5; perhaps TRBD2 as D (6 bases). V was pared by 6 bases and J by 1 base, with 18 bases between. CDR3 size: 15 residues. CDR1 and CDR2 from the germline V gene are SQVTM and ANQGSEA. DNA of the CDR3: TGCAGCGTCGGGGGAATCAAATGGGCCCAAGAGACCCAGTACTTC. The encoded protein is CSVGGIKWAQETQYF.

V usage is TRBV27 and J usage is TRBJ1-4; 10 bases fit TRBD1. The CDR3 consists of 16 residues. V shed 5 bases and J 8 bases; nucleotides not matched to a gene: 11. Germline V gene sequence: CDR1 MNHEY, CDR2 SMNVEV (reference sequence). In nucleotides, the CDR3 is TGTGCCAGCAGTGGAAGACAGGGGGCGAGGGGCGAAAAACTGTTTTTT. Encoded protein: CASSGRQGARGEKLFF.

The chain is built from TRBV10-3 and TRBJ2-3, with TRBD2 matching 9 bases. This CDR3 comprises 16 residues. V was pared by 0 bases and J by 1 base, with 2 bases of the junction left unmatched. The germline V gene encodes CDR1 ENHRY and CDR2 SYGVKD. The DNA of the CDR3 is TGTGCCATCAGTGAGTCTCCTAGCGGGGGCACAGATACGCAGTATTTT. This encodes CAISESPSGGTDTQYF.

For this clone: Other DNA sequences in the sample encode the same CDR3. DNA for the CDR3: TGTGCCAGCAGTCCTGACAGTAGCAATCAGCCCCAGCATTTT. Translated, it gives CASSPDSSNQPQHF. The chain is built from TRBV28 and TRBJ1-5; tentatively, D is TRBD1 (5 bases). This CDR3 contains 14 residues. Deletions cut 5 bases from V and 0 bases from J, with 8 bases between. Germline-derived CDR1 and CDR2 are MDHEN and SYDVKM.

The gene calls are TRBV7-8 and TRBJ2-5, with TRBD2 as a possible D gene (5 bases). The CDR3 runs 15 residues. Germline V lookup: CDR1 SGHVS, CDR2 FQNEAQ. Trimming removed 0 bases from V and 5 bases from J, with 13 bases in between. The CDR3 region is CASSLARFPGETQYF. DNA for the CDR3: TGTGCCAGCAGCTTAGCGCGGTTCCCGGGGGAGACCCAGTACTTC.

This clone was seen just once. CDR3 sequence (DNA): TGTGCCAGCAGCCCTGGGGCTAGCGGGCCCACAGGGCAGTTCTTC. It encodes CASSPGASGPTGQFF. This chain connects TRBV7-2 to TRBJ2-1, with 8 positions matching TRBD2. Germline lookup yields CDR1 SGHTA and CDR2 FQGNSA. The CDR3 totals 15 residues. The trim removed 5 bases at V and 12 bases at J, leaving 15 bases unmatched.

This rearrangement joins TRBV28 to TRBJ2-7; D possibly corresponds to TRBD2 (5 bases). From germline, CDR1 is MDHEN and CDR2 SYDVKM. Trimming left V 5 bases short and J 7 bases short, with 12 bases between. The CDR3 runs to 12 residues. CDR3 nucleotides: TGTGCCAGCAGTCCGGGAAGGGAGGAGCAGTACTTC. Encoded protein: CASSPGREEQYF.

This sequence joins TRBV27 and TRBJ2-5; 15 bases match TRBD2. After removal of 6 bases from V and 4 bases from J, the junction contained 12 bases not matched to a gene. The CDR3 totals 18 residues. Germline CDR1 reads MNHEY; CDR2 reads SMNVEV (reference sequence). Written as DNA, the CDR3 is TGTGCCAGCAGGCCAAGGACTAGCGGGAGGGCTCGACTAGAGACCCAGTACTTC. It translates to CASRPRTSGRARLETQYF.

This sequence joins TRBV19 and TRBJ1-2; TRBD1 aligns across 9 bases. CDR3 length: 14 amino acids. V lost 6 bases to trimming and J lost 4 bases; unmatched junction nucleotides: 6. Germline V gene sequence: CDR1 LNHDA, CDR2 SQIVND (reference sequence). The CDR3 region is CASSADRGVYGYTF. The CDR3, as DNA: TGTGCCAGTAGCGCTGACAGGGGGGTCTATGGCTACACCTTC. The complete variable domain, with remaining parts taken from reference TRBV19 and TRBJ1-2, reads DGGITQSPKYLFRKEGQNVTLSCEQNLNHDAMYWYRQDPGQGLRLIYYSQIVNDFQKGDIAEGYSVSREKKESFPLTVTSAQKNPTAFYLCASSADRGVYGYTFGSGTRLTVV.

This clone has a single count. CDR3 protein: CASSIGGTGRNQPQHF. CDR3 DNA sequence: TGTGCCAGTAGTATCGGTGGGACAGGGAGGAATCAGCCCCAGCATTTT. The chain recombines TRBV19 with TRBJ1-5, with 9 bases aligning to TRBD1. The junction had 7 bases not matched to a gene; V was cut back by 3 bases and J by 4 bases. The germline CDR1 and CDR2 sequences are LNHDA and SQIVND (reference sequence). There are 16 residues in the CDR3.

The J gene is TRBJ2-3, the V gene TRBV9, with a tentative D call TRBD2 (5 bases). The CDR3 sequence is 15 residues long. V gave up 0 bases and J gave up 0 bases, with 8 bases separating them. The germline gives CDR1 SGDLS, CDR2 YYNGEE. The CDR3 reads CASSVEQRSTDTQYF. For the CDR3, the DNA is TGTGCCAGCAGCGTAGAACAGCGGAGCACAGATACGCAGTATTTT.